The subject of this entry is one T cell receptor beta chain. This CDR3 comprises 17 residues. CDR1 is MNHEY and CDR2 is SVGAGI in the germline V gene. Trimming removed 4 bases from V and 2 bases from J, with 18 bases in between. This entry belongs to a study of T-cell reconstitution after alpha-beta-depleted transplantation in children. The TCRbeta library incorporated unique molecular identifiers. TCRdb called the PCR reads again in MiXCR, with one record for every CDR3 protein. This table has 98,000 or so distinct CDR3 sequences, more than 20% appearing once. The gene calls are TRBV6-5 and TRBJ2-1; D possibly matches TRBD1 or TRBD2 (5 bases each). Material: PBMCs, obtained before TCRalphabeta/CD19-depleted stem cell transplant. The receptor comes from a boy younger than 10 with acute lymphoblastic leukemia, due to receive a stem cell transplant. In nucleotides, the CDR3 is TGTGCCAGCAGTTGGGGGAGCGGAGGAAGGCCCTACAATGAGCAGTTCTTC. This translates into CASSWGSGGRPYNEQFF.